The sequence of this TCR beta chain was determined in a study of blood T cell repertoires in COVID-19. The CDR3 loop spans 18 amino acids. V trimming: 1 base; J trimming: 3 bases; junction bases outside the gene matches: 13. Germline assignment: CDR1 SGHRS and CDR2 YFSETQ. Sequencing was performed with immunoSEQ multiplex PCR; in TCRdb, only in-frame clones are kept and a portion is missing. The profile shows around 130,000 clones, 75% to 90% of them singletons. This chain uses TRBV5-1 with TRBJ2-3; 8 bases are a match to TRBD2. The sample taken for sequencing was PBMCs or T cells enriched from blood (not recorded which). The receptor's source is a woman in her 50s who had recovered from COVID-19. The CDR3 here is CASSLSSIGGGQTDTQYF. DNA of the CDR3: TGCGCCAGCAGCTTGAGTTCAATAGGCGGGGGGCAGACAGATACGCAGTATTTT.